Listed below are T cell receptor beta chains from one sample, sequenced in a study of tumor and adjacent non-tumor tissue in lung cancer. One entry per CDR3 protein results from TCRdb running MiXCR on the multiplex PCR reads. The repertoire holds under 45,000 distinct CDR3 sequences, with around three fifths as singletons. Material: distant non-tumor lung tissue. The origin of the receptors is a man aged 50 to 59 with non-small cell lung cancer. Each CDR3 is given with its conserved first and last residue. A D gene is named only where the DNA matches it firmly. Clone size, where shown, is once, few, many, or a class for clones that have expanded.

V gene: TRBV5-5
J gene: TRBJ1-5
D gene: TRBD1
CDR3 length: 17
clone size: -
CDR3 protein: CASILAGTEGFNQPQHF
CDR3 DNA: TGTGCCAGCATCTTGGCCGGGACAGAGGGATTCAATCAGCCCCAGCATTTT

V gene: TRBV10-1
J gene: TRBJ2-2
D gene: -
CDR3 length: 14
clone size: once
CDR3 protein: CASSRGVDTGELFF
CDR3 DNA: TGCGCCAGCAGTAGAGGAGTGGATACCGGGGAGCTGTTTTTT

V gene: TRBV29-1
J gene: TRBJ2-1
D gene: -
CDR3 length: 14
clone size: -
CDR3 protein: CSVESGVTYNEQFF
CDR3 DNA: TGCAGCGTTGAAAGTGGGGTCACCTACAATGAGCAGTTCTTC

V gene: TRBV6-6
J gene: TRBJ2-2
D gene: TRBD2
CDR3 length: 16
clone size: many
CDR3 protein: CASSFPGLAEGGELFF
CDR3 DNA: TGTGCCAGCAGTTTTCCTGGACTAGCGGAAGGCGGGGAGCTGTTTTTT

V gene: TRBV6-2/TRBV6-3
J gene: TRBJ1-1
D gene: -
CDR3 length: 15
clone size: few
CDR3 protein: CASTSNLQGGSEALF
CDR3 DNA: TGTGCCAGCACCTCGAACCTCCAGGGCGGGTCTGAAGCTTTGTTC

V gene: TRBV29-1
J gene: TRBJ2-7
D gene: TRBD1
CDR3 length: 13
clone size: -
CDR3 protein: CSVDGTGGREQYF
CDR3 DNA: TGCAGCGTTGATGGGACAGGGGGCCGCGAGCAATACTTC

V gene: TRBV29-1
J gene: TRBJ2-7
D gene: -
CDR3 length: 12
clone size: -
CDR3 protein: CSVGTGQGEQHF
CDR3 DNA: TGCAGCGTTGGAACAGGCCAAGGGGAGCAACACTTC

V gene: TRBV7-9
J gene: TRBJ1-6
D gene: -
CDR3 length: 15
clone size: -
CDR3 protein: CASSGQSSYNSPLHF
CDR3 DNA: TGTGCCAGCTCCGGACAGAGCTCCTATAATTCACCCCTCCACTTT

V gene: TRBV4-1
J gene: TRBJ2-3
D gene: -
CDR3 length: 13
clone size: -
CDR3 protein: CASSQDRGGTQYF
CDR3 DNA: TGCGCCAGTAGCCAAGATCGAGGAGGTACGCAGTATTTT

V gene: TRBV11-2
J gene: TRBJ1-2
D gene: TRBD1
CDR3 length: 14
clone size: -
CDR3 protein: CVSSLGQLTYGYTF
CDR3 DNA: TGTGTCAGCAGTCTGGGACAGCTCACGTATGGCTATACCTTC

V gene: TRBV7-9
J gene: TRBJ2-7
D gene: -
CDR3 length: 16
clone size: few
CDR3 protein: CASSLITGTRSYEQYF
CDR3 DNA: TGTGCCAGCAGCTTAATTACAGGGACTCGCTCCTACGAGCAGTACTTC

V gene: TRBV29-1
J gene: TRBJ2-1
D gene: -
CDR3 length: 12
clone size: -
CDR3 protein: CSVELLAGEQFF
CDR3 DNA: TGCAGCGTCGAACTTCTGGCGGGAGAGCAGTTCTTC